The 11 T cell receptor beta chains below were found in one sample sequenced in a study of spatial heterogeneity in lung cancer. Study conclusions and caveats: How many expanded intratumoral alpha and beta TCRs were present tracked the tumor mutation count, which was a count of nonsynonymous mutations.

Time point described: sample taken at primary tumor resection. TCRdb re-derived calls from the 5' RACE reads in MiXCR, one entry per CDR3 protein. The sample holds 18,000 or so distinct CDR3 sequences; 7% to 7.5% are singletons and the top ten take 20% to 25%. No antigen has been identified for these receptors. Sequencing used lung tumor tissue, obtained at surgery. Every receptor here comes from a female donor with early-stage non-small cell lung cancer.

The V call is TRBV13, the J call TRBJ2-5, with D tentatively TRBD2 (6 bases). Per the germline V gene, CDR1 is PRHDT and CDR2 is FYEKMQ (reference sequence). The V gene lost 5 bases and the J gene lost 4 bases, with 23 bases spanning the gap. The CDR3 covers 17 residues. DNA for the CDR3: TGTGCCAGCAGCACGGCGACTCGTCGGGGGATATCAGAGACCCAGTACTTC. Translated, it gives CASSTATRRGISETQYF.

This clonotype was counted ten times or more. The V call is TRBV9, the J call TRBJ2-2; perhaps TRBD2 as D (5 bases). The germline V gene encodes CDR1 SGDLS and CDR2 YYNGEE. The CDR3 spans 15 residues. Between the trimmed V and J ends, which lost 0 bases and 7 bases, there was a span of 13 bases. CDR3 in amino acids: CASSVEDRGGGELFF. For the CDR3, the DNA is TGTGCCAGCAGCGTAGAGGATCGGGGTGGCGGGGAGCTGTTTTTT.

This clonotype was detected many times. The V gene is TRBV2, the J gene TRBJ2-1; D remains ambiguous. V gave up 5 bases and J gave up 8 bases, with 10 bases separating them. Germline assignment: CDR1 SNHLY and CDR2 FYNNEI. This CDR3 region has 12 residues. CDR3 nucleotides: TGTGCCAGCAGTCCTCAAGGTCATGAGCAGTTCTTC. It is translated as CASSPQGHEQFF.

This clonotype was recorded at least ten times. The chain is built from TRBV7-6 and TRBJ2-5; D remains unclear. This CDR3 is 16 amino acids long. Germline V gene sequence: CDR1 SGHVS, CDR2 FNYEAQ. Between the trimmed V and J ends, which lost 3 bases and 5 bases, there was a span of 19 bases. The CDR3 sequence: CASSFADSFRAETQYF. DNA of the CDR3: TGTGCCAGCAGCTTTGCAGACTCTTTTCGGGCGGAGACCCAGTACTTC.

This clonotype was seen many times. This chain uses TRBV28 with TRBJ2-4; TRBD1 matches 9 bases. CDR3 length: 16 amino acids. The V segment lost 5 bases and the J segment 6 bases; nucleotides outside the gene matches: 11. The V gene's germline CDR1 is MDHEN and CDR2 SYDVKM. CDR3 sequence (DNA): TGTGCCAGCAGTACACAGGGGGCGGAAGGTGTAAACATTCAGTACTTC. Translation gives CASSTQGAEGVNIQYF.

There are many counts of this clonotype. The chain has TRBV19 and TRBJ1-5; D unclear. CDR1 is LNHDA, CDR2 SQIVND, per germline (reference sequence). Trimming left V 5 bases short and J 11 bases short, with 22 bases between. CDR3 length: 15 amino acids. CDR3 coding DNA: TGTGCCAGTAGTTCTCGCCCCCTATCAGTGGGTGCCCAGCATTTT. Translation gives CASSSRPLSVGAQHF.

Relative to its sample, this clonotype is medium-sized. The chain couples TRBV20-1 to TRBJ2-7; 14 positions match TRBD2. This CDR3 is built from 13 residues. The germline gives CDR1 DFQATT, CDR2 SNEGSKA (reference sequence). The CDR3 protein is CSATSGGAYEQYF. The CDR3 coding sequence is TGCAGCGCGACTAGCGGGGGGGCCTACGAGCAGTACTTC.

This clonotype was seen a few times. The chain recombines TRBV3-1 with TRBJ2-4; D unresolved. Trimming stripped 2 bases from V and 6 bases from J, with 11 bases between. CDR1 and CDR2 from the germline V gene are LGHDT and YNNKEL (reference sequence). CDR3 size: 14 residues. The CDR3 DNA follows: TGTGCCAGCAGCCAACAGAGTCCCGGAAACATTCAGTACTTC. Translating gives CASSQQSPGNIQYF.

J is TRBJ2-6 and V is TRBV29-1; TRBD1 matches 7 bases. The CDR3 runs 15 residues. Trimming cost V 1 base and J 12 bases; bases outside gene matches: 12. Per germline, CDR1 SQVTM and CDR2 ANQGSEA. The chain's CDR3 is CSVEAQGGQRGVLTF. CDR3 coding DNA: TGCAGCGTTGAAGCCCAAGGGGGACAGAGGGGCGTCCTGACTTTC.

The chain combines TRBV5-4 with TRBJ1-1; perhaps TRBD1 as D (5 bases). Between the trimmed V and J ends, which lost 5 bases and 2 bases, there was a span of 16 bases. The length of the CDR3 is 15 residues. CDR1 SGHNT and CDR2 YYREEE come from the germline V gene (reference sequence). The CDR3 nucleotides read TGTGCCAGCAGGGAAGGGACTGCCCCAAACACTGAAGCTTTCTTT. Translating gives CASREGTAPNTEAFF.

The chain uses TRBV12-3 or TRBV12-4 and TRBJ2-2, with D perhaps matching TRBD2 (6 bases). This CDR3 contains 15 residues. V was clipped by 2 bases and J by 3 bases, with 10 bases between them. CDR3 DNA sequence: TGTGCCAGCAGTTTAATTGGAGGGCACACCGGGGAGCTGTTTTTT. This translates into CASSLIGGHTGELFF.